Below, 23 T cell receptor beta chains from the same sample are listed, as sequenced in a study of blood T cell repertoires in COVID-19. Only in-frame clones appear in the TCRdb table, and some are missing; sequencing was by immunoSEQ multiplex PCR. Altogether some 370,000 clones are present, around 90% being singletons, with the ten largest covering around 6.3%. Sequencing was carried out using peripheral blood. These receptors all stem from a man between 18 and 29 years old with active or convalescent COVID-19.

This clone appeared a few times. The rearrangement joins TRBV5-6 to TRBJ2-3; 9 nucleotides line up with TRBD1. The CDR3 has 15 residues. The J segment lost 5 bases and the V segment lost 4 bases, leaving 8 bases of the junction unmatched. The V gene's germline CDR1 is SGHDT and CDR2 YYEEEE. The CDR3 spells CASSPGTGLLDTQYF. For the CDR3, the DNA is TGTGCCAGCAGCCCCGGGACAGGGTTATTAGATACGCAGTATTTT.

The CDR3 coding sequence is TGTGCCAGTAGCCCGGACAGGGATCAGCCCCAGCATTTT. As protein: CASSPDRDQPQHF. The chain has TRBV19 and TRBJ1-5; 8 bases are shared with TRBD1. Germline CDR1 and CDR2: LNHDA and SQIVND (reference sequence). J was trimmed by 5 bases and V by 6 bases; bases with no gene match: 3. The CDR3 consists of 13 residues.

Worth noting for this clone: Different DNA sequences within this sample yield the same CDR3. The CDR3 coding sequence is TGTGCCAGTATCAGGAACACTGAAGCTTTCTTT. Translation: CASIRNTEAFF. The chain links TRBV19 to TRBJ1-1; D is undetermined. The CDR3 totals 11 residues. V dropped 7 bases and J dropped 1 base, with 4 bases sitting between them. Germline V gene lookup returns CDR1 LNHDA and CDR2 SQIVND (reference sequence).

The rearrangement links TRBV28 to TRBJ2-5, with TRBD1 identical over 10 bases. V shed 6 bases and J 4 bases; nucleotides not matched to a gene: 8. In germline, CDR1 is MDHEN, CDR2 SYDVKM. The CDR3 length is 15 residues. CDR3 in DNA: TGTGCCAGCAGCTACCGGGACAGGGGTACAGAGACCCAGTACTTC. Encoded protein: CASSYRDRGTETQYF.

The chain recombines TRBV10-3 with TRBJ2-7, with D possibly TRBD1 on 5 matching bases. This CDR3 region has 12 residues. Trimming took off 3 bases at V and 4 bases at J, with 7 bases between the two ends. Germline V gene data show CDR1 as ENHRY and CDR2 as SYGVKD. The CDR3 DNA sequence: TGTGCCATCAGTGATAAGGGGTACGAGCAGTACTTC. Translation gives CAISDKGYEQYF.

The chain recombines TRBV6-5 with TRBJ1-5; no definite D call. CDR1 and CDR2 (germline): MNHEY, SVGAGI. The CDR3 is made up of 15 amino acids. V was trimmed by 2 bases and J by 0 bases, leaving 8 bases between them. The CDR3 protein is CASSYGHNSNQPQHF. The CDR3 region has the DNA TGTGCCAGCAGTTACGGCCATAATAGCAATCAGCCCCAGCATTTT.

Here the CDR3 reads CASSYSGAGYTEAFF. For the CDR3, the DNA is TGTGCCAGCAGTTACTCAGGCGCAGGGTACACTGAAGCTTTCTTT. This chain joins TRBV6-5 and TRBJ1-1, with D possibly TRBD1 on 5 matching bases. Trimming shortened V by 0 bases and J by 3 bases, and 11 bases separated the two germline ends. This CDR3 comprises 15 residues. In germline, CDR1 is MNHEY, CDR2 SVGAGI.

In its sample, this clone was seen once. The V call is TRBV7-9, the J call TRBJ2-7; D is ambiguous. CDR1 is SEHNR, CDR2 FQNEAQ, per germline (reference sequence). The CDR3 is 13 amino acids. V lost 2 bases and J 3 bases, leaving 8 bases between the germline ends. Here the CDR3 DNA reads TGTGCCAGCAGCTTAACCACAGTCTACGAGCAGTACTTC. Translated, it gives CASSLTTVYEQYF.

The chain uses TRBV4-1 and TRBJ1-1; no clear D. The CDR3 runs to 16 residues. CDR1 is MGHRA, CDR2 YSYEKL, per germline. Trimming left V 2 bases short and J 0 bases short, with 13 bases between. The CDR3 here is CASSQRTELMNTEAFF. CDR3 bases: TGCGCCAGCAGCCAACGCACCGAGCTCATGAACACTGAAGCTTTCTTT.

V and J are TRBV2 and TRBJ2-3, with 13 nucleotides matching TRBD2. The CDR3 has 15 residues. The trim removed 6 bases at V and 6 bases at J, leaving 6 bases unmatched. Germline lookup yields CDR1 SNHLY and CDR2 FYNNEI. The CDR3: CASRETSGGMDTQYF. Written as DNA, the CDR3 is TGTGCCAGCAGAGAGACTAGCGGGGGGATGGATACGCAGTATTTT.

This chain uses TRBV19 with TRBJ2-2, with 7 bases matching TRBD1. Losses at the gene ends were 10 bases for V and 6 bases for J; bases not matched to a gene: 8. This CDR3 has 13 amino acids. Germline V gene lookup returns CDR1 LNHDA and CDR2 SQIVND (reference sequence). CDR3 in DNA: TGTGCCACTGAGGGGGCTACACCCGGGGAGCTGTTTTTT. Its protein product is CATEGATPGELFF.

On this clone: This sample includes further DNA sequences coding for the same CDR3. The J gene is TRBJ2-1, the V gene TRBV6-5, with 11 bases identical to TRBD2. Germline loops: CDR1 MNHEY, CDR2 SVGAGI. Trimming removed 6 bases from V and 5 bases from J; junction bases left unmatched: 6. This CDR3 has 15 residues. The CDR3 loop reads CASSLLAGGHNEQFF. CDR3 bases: TGTGCCAGCAGCCTCCTAGCGGGAGGCCACAATGAGCAGTTCTTC.

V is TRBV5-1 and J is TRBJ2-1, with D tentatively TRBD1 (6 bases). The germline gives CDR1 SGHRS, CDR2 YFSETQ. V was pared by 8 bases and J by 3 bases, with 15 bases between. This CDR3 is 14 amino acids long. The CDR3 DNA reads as TGCGCCAGTGGGGGATGGACAGACTACAATGAGCAGTTCTTC. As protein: CASGGWTDYNEQFF.

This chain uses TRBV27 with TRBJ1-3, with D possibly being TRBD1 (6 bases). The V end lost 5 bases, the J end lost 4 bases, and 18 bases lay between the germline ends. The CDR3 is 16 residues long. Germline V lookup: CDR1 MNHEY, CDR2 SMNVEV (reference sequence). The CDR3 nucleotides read TGTGCCAGCAGTCCAATCGGCAGGGGCCAAGGAAACACCATATATTTT. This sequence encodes CASSPIGRGQGNTIYF.

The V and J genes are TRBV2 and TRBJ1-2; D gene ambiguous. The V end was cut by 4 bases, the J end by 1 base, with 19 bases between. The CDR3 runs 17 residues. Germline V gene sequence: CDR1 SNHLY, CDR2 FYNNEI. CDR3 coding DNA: TGTGCCAGCAGTGTAACGACATCCTCTCCTCTTAACTATGGCTACACCTTC. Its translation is CASSVTTSSPLNYGYTF. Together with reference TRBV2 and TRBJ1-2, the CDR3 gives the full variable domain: EPEVTQTPSHQVTQMGQEVILRCVPISNHLYFYWYRQILGQKVEFLVSFYNNEISEKSEIFDDQFSVERPDGSNFTLKIRSTKLEDSAMYFCASSVTTSSPLNYGYTFGSGTRLTVV.

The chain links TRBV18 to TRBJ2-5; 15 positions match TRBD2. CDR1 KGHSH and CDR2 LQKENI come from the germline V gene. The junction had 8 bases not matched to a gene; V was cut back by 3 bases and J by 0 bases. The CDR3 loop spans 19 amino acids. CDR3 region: CASSPPGLAGGLYQETQYF. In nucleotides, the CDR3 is TGTGCCAGCTCACCCCCGGGACTAGCGGGGGGACTATACCAAGAGACCCAGTACTTC.

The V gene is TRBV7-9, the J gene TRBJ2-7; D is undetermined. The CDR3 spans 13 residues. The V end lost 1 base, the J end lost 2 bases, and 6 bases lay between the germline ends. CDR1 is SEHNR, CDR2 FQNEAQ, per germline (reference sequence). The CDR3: CASSLVQPYEQYF. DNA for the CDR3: TGTGCCAGCAGCTTAGTACAGCCCTACGAGCAGTACTTC.

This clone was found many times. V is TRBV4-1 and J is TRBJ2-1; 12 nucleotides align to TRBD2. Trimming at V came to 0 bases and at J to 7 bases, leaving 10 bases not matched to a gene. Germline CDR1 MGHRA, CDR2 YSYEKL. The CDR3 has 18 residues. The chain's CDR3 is CASSQEFGLAGPLNEQFF. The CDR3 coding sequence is TGCGCCAGCAGCCAAGAATTCGGACTAGCGGGGCCCTTGAATGAGCAGTTCTTC.

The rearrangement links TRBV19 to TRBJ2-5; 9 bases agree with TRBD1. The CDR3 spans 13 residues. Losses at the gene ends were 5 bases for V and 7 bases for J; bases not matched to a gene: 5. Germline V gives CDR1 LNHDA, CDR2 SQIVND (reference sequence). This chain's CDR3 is CASSGDRVGTQYF. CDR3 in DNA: TGTGCCAGTAGTGGGGACAGGGTCGGGACCCAGTACTTC. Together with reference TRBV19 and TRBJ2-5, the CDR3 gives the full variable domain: DGGITQSPKYLFRKEGQNVTLSCEQNLNHDAMYWYRQDPGQGLRLIYYSQIVNDFQKGDIAEGYSVSREKKESFPLTVTSAQKNPTAFYLCASSGDRVGTQYFGPGTRLLVL.

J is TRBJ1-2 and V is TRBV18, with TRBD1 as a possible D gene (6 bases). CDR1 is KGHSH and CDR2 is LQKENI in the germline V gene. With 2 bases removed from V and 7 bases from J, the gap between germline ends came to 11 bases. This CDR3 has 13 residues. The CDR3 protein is CASSPFRGAGYTF. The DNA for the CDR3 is TGTGCCAGCTCACCATTCAGGGGAGCTGGCTACACCTTC.

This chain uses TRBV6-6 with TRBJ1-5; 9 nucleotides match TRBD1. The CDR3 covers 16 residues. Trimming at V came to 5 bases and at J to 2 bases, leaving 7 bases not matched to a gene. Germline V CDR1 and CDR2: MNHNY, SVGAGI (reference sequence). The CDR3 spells CASSNHRDRGNQPQHF. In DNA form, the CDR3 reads TGTGCCAGCAGTAACCACCGGGACAGGGGCAATCAGCCCCAGCATTTT.

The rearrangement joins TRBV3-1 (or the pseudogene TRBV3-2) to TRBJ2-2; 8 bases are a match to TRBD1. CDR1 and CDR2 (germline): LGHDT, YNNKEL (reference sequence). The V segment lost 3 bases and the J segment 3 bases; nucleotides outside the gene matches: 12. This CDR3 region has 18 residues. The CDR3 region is CASSHFDLAQGDTGELFF. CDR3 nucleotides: TGTGCCAGCAGCCACTTTGACCTGGCACAGGGGGACACCGGGGAGCTGTTTTTT.

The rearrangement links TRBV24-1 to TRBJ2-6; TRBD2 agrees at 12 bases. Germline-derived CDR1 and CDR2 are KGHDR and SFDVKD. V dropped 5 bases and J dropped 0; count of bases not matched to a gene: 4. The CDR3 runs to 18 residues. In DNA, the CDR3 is TGTGCCACCAGTGCCCGGACTAGCGGGAACTCTGGGGCCAACGTCCTGACTTTC. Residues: CATSARTSGNSGANVLTF.